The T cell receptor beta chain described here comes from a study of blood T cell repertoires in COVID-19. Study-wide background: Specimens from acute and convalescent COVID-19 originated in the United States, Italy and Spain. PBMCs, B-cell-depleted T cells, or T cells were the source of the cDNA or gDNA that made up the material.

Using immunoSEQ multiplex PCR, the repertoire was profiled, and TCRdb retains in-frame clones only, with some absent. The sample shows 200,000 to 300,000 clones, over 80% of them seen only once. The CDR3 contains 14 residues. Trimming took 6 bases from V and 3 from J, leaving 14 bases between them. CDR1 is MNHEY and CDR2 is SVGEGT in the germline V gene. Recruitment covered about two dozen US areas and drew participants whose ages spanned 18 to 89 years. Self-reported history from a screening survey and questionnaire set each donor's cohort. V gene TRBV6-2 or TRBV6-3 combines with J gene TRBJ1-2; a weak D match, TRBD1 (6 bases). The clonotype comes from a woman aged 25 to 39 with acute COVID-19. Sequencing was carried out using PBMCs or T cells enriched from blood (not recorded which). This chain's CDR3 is CASSPTGIHYGYTF. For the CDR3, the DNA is TGTGCCAGCAGCCCTACAGGGATCCACTATGGCTACACCTTC.